Included here is one TCR beta chain sequence, with context. Its specificity is not known. The sample comes from a study of metastatic and nonmetastatic thyroid tumors. On the study more broadly: Repertoire data that came from the blood and tumor or nodule tissue of malignant and benign thyroid patients were compared.

V lost 4 bases, J lost 15 bases, and 19 bases stayed unmatched. The germline V gene encodes CDR1 SGHAT and CDR2 FQDESV (reference sequence). The CDR3 consists of 16 residues. How the authors handled the data: CDR3 was compared across clinicopathological groups, and the resulting differences were used to build a distant-metastasis classifier for papillary thyroid cancer. TCRdb re-called the PCR reads through MiXCR. None of the V and J calls come from the authors' own analysis; TCRdb made them. The sample includes fewer than 6,000 clones, 30% to 40% seen only once; the top ten take 24%. Treatment of any kind had been given to no patient before thyroid surgery. Study-wide findings and caveats: The reported finding was significantly higher TCR beta diversity in malignant thyroid tumors relative to benign nodules, in blood and tumor.

This sequence was found in a female donor with papillary thyroid cancer or a benign thyroid nodule (not recorded which). Some clones in this sample may be carry-over from other donors' samples. This chain joins TRBV11-1 and TRBJ2-3; TRBD2 matches at 10 bases. The specimen sequenced was adjacent normal tissue. The CDR3 is CASSWFSSGGTYTHYF. The CDR3 DNA reads TGTGCCAGCAGCTGGTTTTCTAGCGGGGGCACATATACACATTATTTT.